The clone carrying this TCR beta chain was observed a handful of times. Its matching antigen is unknown. Previously described methods and listed TCR primers were employed for the bulk TCR libraries. TCRdb passed the PCR reads through MiXCR, listing each CDR3 protein once. The table includes a few hundred thousand distinct CDR3 sequences, about a fifth detected once. Naive CD8 T cells were FACS-sorted by CD8+CD4-CCR7+CD45RA+ markers. The source of the sample is a study of molecular identifiers for immune sequencing clone quantification. Whole-study results and caveats: Clones with over 20 RNA copies captured over 99% of effector molecules but under 1% of naive ones.

Trimming took 2 bases from V and 4 from J; bases not matched to a gene: 8. The CDR3 extends over 15 amino acids. Germline V lookup: CDR1 SGHNT, CDR2 YYREEE (reference sequence). The TCR originated in a human donor in good health. Some libraries in this study had Jurkat cell RNA spiked in. This chain links TRBV5-4 with TRBJ1-2; TRBD1 aligns across 7 bases. The source material was naive CD8+ T cells from blood, with Jurkat cell RNA spiked in. Subset specified: FACS-sorted CD8+CD4-CCR7+CD45RA+ naive T cells. The CDR3 region has the DNA TGTGCCAGCAGCTTCCAGGGGGACCTCCTCTATGGCTACACCTTC. It translates to CASSFQGDLLYGYTF.